This TCR beta chain came from a study of CD8 T cells in ankylosing spondylitis. Findings and limits, study-wide: Significant enrichment of disease-linked clones was reportedly seen in matched ankylosing spondylitis synovial fluid. The authors found the disease-linked clones to be CD8+ and relatively rare in peripheral blood.

This clonotype was observed a few times. Its matching antigen is unknown. Germline CDR1 LGHDT, CDR2 YNNKEL (reference sequence). The CDR3 length is 15 residues. V lost 3 bases and J 2 bases, leaving 11 bases between the germline ends. Generation of TCR beta libraries employed quantitative 5'-RACE incorporating molecular barcodes. MiXCR was run by TCRdb on the 5' RACE reads, yielding one entry per CDR3 protein. The top ten clones hold roughly 7.4% of a sample with some 290,000 distinct CDR3 sequences, about 20% of them seen once. This TCR derives from a male donor with ankylosing spondylitis or in good health (not recorded which). The material sequenced was blood, either unsorted or a sorted T cell fraction (not recorded which). The gene calls are TRBV3-1 and TRBJ2-1, with unresolved D. CDR3 DNA sequence: TGTGCCAGCAGCCAGCACGAAAGGACCTACAATGAGCAGTTCTTC. Its protein product is CASSQHERTYNEQFF.